Listed here are 26 T cell receptor beta chains from one sample, sequenced in a study of blood T cell repertoires in COVID-19. Produced via immunoSEQ multiplex PCR; TCRdb's table is partial and in-frame only. This sample has some 410,000 clones, with 70% to 90% found just once. Specimen: PBMCs or T cells enriched from blood (not recorded which). These receptors were taken from a woman aged 25 to 39 with acute COVID-19.

CDR3 bases: TGTGCCACCAGCAGAGATCTGGACTTCGGGGAGCTGTTTTTT. Protein sequence: CATSRDLDFGELFF. This chain connects TRBV15 to TRBJ2-2; D may be TRBD2 (5 bases). V was trimmed by 0 bases and J by 7 bases, leaving 9 bases between them. Germline lookup yields CDR1 LNHNV and CDR2 YYDKDF (reference sequence). CDR3 length: 14 residues.

The rearrangement links TRBV7-9 to TRBJ2-1; a weak D match, TRBD2 (5 bases). The CDR3 contains 16 residues. CDR1 and CDR2 from the germline V gene are SEHNR and FQNEAQ (reference sequence). With 1 base removed from V and 1 base from J, the gap between germline ends came to 11 bases. CDR3 in DNA: TGTGCCAGCAGCTTAGAGCCGGGGAAGTCCTACAATGAGCAGTTCTTC. It yields the protein CASSLEPGKSYNEQFF. The entire variable domain, with the rest obtained from reference TRBV7-9 and TRBJ2-1, is as follows: DTGVSQNPRHKITKRGQNVTFRCDPISEHNRLYWYRQTLGQGPEFLTYFQNEAQLEKSRLLSDRFSAERPKGSFSTLEIQRTEQGDSAMYLCASSLEPGKSYNEQFFGPGTRLTVL.

This clone was detected once. The chain is built from TRBV7-9 and TRBJ2-3, with a possible D match to TRBD2 (7 bases). CDR1 is SEHNR, CDR2 FQNEAQ, per germline (reference sequence). The CDR3 totals 15 residues. Trimming pared 0 bases from V and 2 bases from J, leaving 9 bases between. This CDR3 is CASSLAGGHTDTQYF. CDR3 bases: TGTGCCAGCAGCTTAGCGGGGGGGCACACAGATACGCAGTATTTT.

The chain couples TRBV30 to TRBJ2-2; D is ambiguous. Germline V gene data show CDR1 as GTSNPN and CDR2 as SVGIG (reference sequence). V lost 4 bases and J 1 base, leaving 10 bases between the germline ends. The CDR3 contains 14 residues. The CDR3 sequence is CAWTAGGNTGELFF. In DNA, the CDR3 is TGTGCCTGGACCGCAGGTGGGAACACCGGGGAGCTGTTTTTT.

This clone was observed a handful of times. The V call is TRBV19, the J call TRBJ2-2; weak D call: TRBD1 (5 bases). The CDR3 is made up of 14 amino acids. Germline V gene lookup returns CDR1 LNHDA and CDR2 SQIVND (reference sequence). V was trimmed by 6 bases and J by 5 bases, leaving 13 bases between them. Written as DNA, the CDR3 is TGTGCCAGTAGCCTCAGGGAAAGAACCGGGGAGCTGTTTTTT. Translated: CASSLRERTGELFF.

The chain employs TRBV5-5 and TRBJ2-2; 11 positions agree with TRBD1. Unmatched junction bases numbered 7, after V lost 0 bases and J lost 6 bases. The CDR3 is 17 amino acids. CDR1 is SGHKS and CDR2 is YYEKEE in the germline V gene (reference sequence). In DNA, the CDR3 is TGTGCCAGCAGCTTGGTAGACAGGACAGGGGGCTCCGGGGAGCTGTTTTTT. Translating gives CASSLVDRTGGSGELFF.

This sequence joins TRBV5-1 and TRBJ1-3; D is perhaps TRBD1 (5 bases). Trimming left V 3 bases short and J 2 bases short, with 6 bases between. The germline V gene has CDR1 SGHRS and CDR2 YFSETQ. The CDR3 runs to 13 residues. As DNA, the CDR3 is TGCGCCAGCAGCTCGGGGGCTGGAAACACCATATATTTT. Translation gives CASSSGAGNTIYF.

V gene TRBV5-1 combines with J gene TRBJ2-3, with 11 positions matching TRBD1. The trim removed 4 bases at V and 5 bases at J, leaving 6 bases unmatched. Germline loops: CDR1 SGHRS, CDR2 YFSETQ. The CDR3 covers 15 residues. Here the CDR3 DNA reads TGCGCCAGCAGCCGGATGGGACAGGGGGAAGATACGCAGTATTTT. This encodes CASSRMGQGEDTQYF.

The chain recombines TRBV12-3 or TRBV12-4 with TRBJ2-5, with a weak D call TRBD1 (6 bases). Deletions cut 6 bases from V and 2 bases from J, with 10 bases between. CDR3 size: 13 residues. CDR3 loop: CASRKDSQETQYF. The CDR3 coding sequence is TGTGCCAGCAGGAAGGACAGTCAAGAGACCCAGTACTTC.

The V call is TRBV5-6, the J call TRBJ2-3; D call uncertain. The germline V and J ends were trimmed by 3 bases and 1 base, with 6 bases remaining between them. CDR1 and CDR2 from the germline V gene are SGHDT and YYEEEE. The CDR3 spans 13 residues. The CDR3 bases are TGTGCCAGCAGCTATCTCCGCACAGATACGCAGTATTTT. Protein: CASSYLRTDTQYF.

The gene calls are TRBV5-1 and TRBJ1-2, with 11 bases fitting TRBD1. The CDR3 runs 14 residues. Losses at the gene ends were 4 bases for V and 8 bases for J; bases not matched to a gene: 7. The V gene's germline CDR1 is SGHRS and CDR2 YFSETQ. For the CDR3, the DNA is TGCGCCAGCAGCACCGGACAGGGGGCGCAGGGCTACACCTTC. Amino acids: CASSTGQGAQGYTF.

To note about this clone: This sample includes further DNA sequences coding for the same CDR3. V usage is TRBV18 and J usage is TRBJ2-7; TRBD1 aligns across 7 bases. The germline CDR1 and CDR2 sequences are KGHSH and LQKENI. The CDR3 loop spans 15 amino acids. V shed 6 bases and J 0 bases; nucleotides not matched to a gene: 8. The CDR3: CASSPDRESSYEQYF. DNA of the CDR3: TGTGCCAGCTCCCCCGACAGGGAGAGCTCCTACGAGCAGTACTTC.

This clone was counted between two and nine times. The DNA of the CDR3 is TGTGCCAGCAGCTTAGGAGGGATGAACACTGAAGCTTTCTTT. This gives the protein CASSLGGMNTEAFF. The chain is built from TRBV7-9 and TRBJ1-1; D unresolved. The CDR3 sequence is 14 residues long. Trimming cost V 1 base and J 0 bases, with 6 bases left between them. Per germline, CDR1 SEHNR and CDR2 FQNEAQ (reference sequence). Full variable domain (outside the CDR3, taken from reference TRBV7-9 and TRBJ1-1): DTGVSQNPRHKITKRGQNVTFRCDPISEHNRLYWYRQTLGQGPEFLTYFQNEAQLEKSRLLSDRFSAERPKGSFSTLEIQRTEQGDSAMYLCASSLGGMNTEAFFGQGTRLTVV.

This clone was seen only once. The chain couples TRBV29-1 to TRBJ1-2, with D maybe TRBD1 (6 bases). The CDR3 consists of 11 residues. V was pared by 7 bases and J by 4 bases, with 10 bases between. Germline-derived CDR1 and CDR2 are SQVTM and ANQGSEA. The CDR3 bases are TGCAGCGCCGGACAGCCCTATGGCTACACCTTC. Amino acids: CSAGQPYGYTF. Complete variable domain (other parts from reference TRBV29-1 and TRBJ1-2): SAVISQKPSRDICQRGTSLTIQCQVDSQVTMMFWYRQQPGQSLTLIATANQGSEATYESGFVIDKFPISRPNLTFSTLTVSNMSPEDSSIYLCSAGQPYGYTFGSGTRLTVV.

The V and J genes are TRBV19 and TRBJ1-6; D remains unclear. With 3 bases removed from V and 5 bases from J, the gap between germline ends came to 11 bases. The germline V gene encodes CDR1 LNHDA and CDR2 SQIVND (reference sequence). The CDR3 spans 15 residues. The chain's CDR3 is CASSIGQNDNSPLHF. The CDR3 nucleotides are TGTGCCAGTAGTATTGGTCAGAATGATAATTCACCCCTCCACTTT.

The V and J genes are TRBV7-3 and TRBJ2-1; possible D gene TRBD2, 6 bases. V dropped 2 bases and J dropped 10 bases, with 15 bases sitting between them. The CDR3 is made up of 14 amino acids. Per germline, CDR1 SGHTA and CDR2 FQGTGA. The CDR3 region is CASSLLVEGGEQFF. The CDR3 nucleotides are TGTGCCAGCAGCTTACTAGTGGAGGGTGGGGAGCAGTTCTTC.

The V and J genes are TRBV28 and TRBJ1-5; D is unresolved. This CDR3 is built from 13 residues. V shed 5 bases and J shed 6 bases, with 11 bases lying between them. The germline CDR1 and CDR2 sequences are MDHEN and SYDVKM. The CDR3 DNA is TGTGCCAGCAGTCCCTCGGTTAGTCAGCCCCAGCATTTT. Translation gives CASSPSVSQPQHF.

The chain carries TRBV3-1 (or the pseudogene TRBV3-2) and TRBJ2-7; 10 nucleotides match TRBD2. V shed 3 bases, J shed 0 bases, and the junction held 5 bases outside the gene matches. The CDR3 has 16 amino acids. Per germline, CDR1 LGHDT and CDR2 YNNKEL (reference sequence). The DNA of the CDR3 is TGTGCCAGCAGCCAGGAGGGACTAGCGACCTCCTACGAGCAGTACTTC. This gives the protein CASSQEGLATSYEQYF.

This clone is a singleton in its sample. The V gene is TRBV2, the J gene TRBJ1-2; 7 positions match TRBD1. Germline CDR1 SNHLY, CDR2 FYNNEI. This CDR3 is built from 13 residues. Losses at the gene ends were 3 bases for V and 5 bases for J; bases not matched to a gene: 3. CDR3 DNA: TGTGCCAGCAGTGAGGACAGGTTTTATGGCTACACCTTC. Translating gives CASSEDRFYGYTF.

The chain has TRBV9 and TRBJ1-1; a weak D match, TRBD1 (6 bases). The germline V and J ends were trimmed by 0 bases and 5 bases, with 14 bases remaining between them. The CDR3 runs 15 residues. Germline V gives CDR1 SGDLS, CDR2 YYNGEE. The CDR3 coding sequence is TGTGCCAGCAGCGTAGGTATGGGGGCGCGAACTGAAGCTTTCTTT. Translating it yields CASSVGMGARTEAFF.

The chain recombines TRBV10-1 with TRBJ1-1; 8 positions match TRBD1. The CDR3 covers 13 residues. The junction had 4 bases not matched to a gene; V was cut back by 5 bases and J by 5 bases. Germline assignment: CDR1 WNHNN and CDR2 SYGVQD (reference sequence). The CDR3 sequence is CASSQGAGTEAFF. The CDR3 DNA is TGCGCCAGCAGTCAGGGGGCTGGGACTGAAGCTTTCTTT.

This clone was found a few times. The chain employs TRBV28 and TRBJ2-1; 9 bases are shared with TRBD2. The germline CDR1 and CDR2 sequences are MDHEN and SYDVKM. V trimming: 5 bases; J trimming: 7 bases; junction bases outside the gene matches: 9. The CDR3 length is 15 residues. CDR3 protein: CASSPGGGAVNEQFF. The CDR3 DNA reads as TGTGCCAGCAGTCCTGGCGGGGGGGCCGTAAATGAGCAGTTCTTC.

Here the CDR3 DNA reads TGTGCCAGCAGCTTAGTAGGACAGGGGGCGATCAATCAGCCCCAGCATTTT. Protein sequence: CASSLVGQGAINQPQHF. The rearrangement joins TRBV7-2 to TRBJ1-5; 11 bases fit TRBD1. V shed 1 base, J shed 3 bases, and the junction held 5 bases outside the gene matches. The CDR3 length is 17 residues. Germline CDR1 reads SGHTA; CDR2 reads FQGNSA.

In its sample, this clone was seen once. The rearrangement joins TRBV24-1 to TRBJ1-5; TRBD1 aligns across 8 bases. V lost 0 bases, J lost 1 base, and 1 base stayed unmatched. The germline V gene has CDR1 KGHDR and CDR2 SFDVKD. The CDR3 consists of 16 residues. The CDR3 DNA sequence: TGTGCCACCAGTGATTTGGGGACAGGCAGCAATCAGCCCCAGCATTTT. Translated, it gives CATSDLGTGSNQPQHF.

The chain is built from TRBV5-1 and TRBJ1-1, with a possible D match to TRBD1 (5 bases). Germline V CDR1 and CDR2: SGHRS, YFSETQ. The V end lost 7 bases, the J end lost 1 base, and 8 bases lay between the germline ends. The CDR3 has 12 amino acids. The CDR3 coding sequence is TGCGCCAGCGGGAGGGGGAACACTGAAGCTTTCTTT. Its translation is CASGRGNTEAFF. Using reference TRBV5-1 and TRBJ1-1 for the parts outside the CDR3, the full variable domain is KAGVTQTPRYLIKTRGQQVTLSCSPISGHRSVSWYQQTPGQGLQFLFEYFSETQRNKGNFPGRFSGRQFSNSRSEMNVSTLELGDSALYLCASGRGNTEAFFGQGTRLTVV.

The rearrangement links TRBV7-8 to TRBJ2-7, with TRBD2 matching over 8 bases. The germline CDR1 and CDR2 sequences are SGHVS and FQNEAQ. V dropped 1 base and J dropped 2; count of bases not matched to a gene: 10. This CDR3 has 17 residues. CDR3: CASSLVRLAGDPYEQYF. CDR3 nucleotide sequence: TGTGCCAGCAGCTTAGTTCGGCTAGCGGGTGATCCCTACGAGCAGTACTTC.